The present entry profiles one TCR beta chain with its context. Its antigen is not identified. Germline V gene data show CDR1 as SQVTM and CDR2 as ANQGSEA. V was clipped by 5 bases and J by 7 bases, with 18 bases between them. The CDR3 has 13 residues. This sample is drawn from a study of cytomegalovirus exposure and HLA in healthy donors. Points from the study as a whole: Productive status was seen about 87% or about 30% of the time for most TCR beta V segments in an earlier analysis.

It was with 60 Vbeta and 13 Jbeta primers that the PCR ran. Libraries were prepared by immunoSEQ multiplex PCR; TCRdb keeps only in-frame clonotypes and omits some of them. Of about 140,000 clones listed, 70% to 75% are singletons. V and J are TRBV29-1 and TRBJ2-7; weak D call: TRBD2 (5 bases). The material sequenced was PBMCs. The clonotype originates from a woman aged 25 to 45 in good health and CMV-seronegative. CDR3 sequence reads: CSVRVPSTGEQYF. In DNA, the CDR3 is TGCAGCGTTCGGGTTCCTAGCACGGGGGAGCAGTACTTC.